This is a list of T cell receptor beta chains from one sample in a study of T cell responses to AZD1222 COVID-19 vaccine. TCRdb keeps only in-frame clones here, not all; method: immunoSEQ multiplex PCR. Among approximately 77,000 clones listed, around 90% were seen once. The material was peripheral blood, obtained 28 days after the second AZD1222 dose. These receptor sequences come from an adult who received the AZD1222 COVID-19 vaccine. Each CDR3 is given with its conserved first and last residue. The order of the fields is J gene, V gene, D gene, clone size, CDR3 protein, CDR3 DNA. D genes are given only for firm matches. A clone size is listed for some rows: how often the clone was seen (once, few, many), or a class if it is expanded.

j_call: TRBJ1-5; v_call: TRBV4-1; d_call: NA; clone_size: NA; cdr3_aa: CASSQTGLNQPQHF; cdr3_nt: TGCGCCAGCAGCCAAACGGGGCTCAATCAGCCCCAGCATTTT
j_call: TRBJ2-1; v_call: TRBV7-9; d_call: NA; clone_size: NA; cdr3_aa: CASSGKLDSLSGQFF; cdr3_nt: TGTGCCAGCAGCGGGAAATTGGACTCACTGTCGGGGCAGTTCTTC
j_call: TRBJ1-2; v_call: TRBV10-3; d_call: NA; clone_size: NA; cdr3_aa: CAISESATGYTF; cdr3_nt: TGTGCCATCAGTGAGTCCGCTACTGGCTACACCTTC
j_call: TRBJ1-3; v_call: TRBV28; d_call: NA; clone_size: once; cdr3_aa: CASSFVRERNTIYF; cdr3_nt: TGTGCCAGCAGTTTCGTTCGGGAGCGAAACACCATATATTTT
j_call: TRBJ1-4; v_call: TRBV7-6; d_call: NA; clone_size: NA; cdr3_aa: CASSFPGQTTNEKLFF; cdr3_nt: TGTGCCAGCAGCTTCCCGGGCCAAACAACTAATGAAAAACTGTTTTTT
j_call: TRBJ2-7; v_call: TRBV6-5; d_call: NA; clone_size: NA; cdr3_aa: CASSSGRGPYEQYF; cdr3_nt: TGTGCCAGCAGTTCGGGGAGGGGGCCCTACGAGCAGTACTTC
j_call: TRBJ2-3; v_call: TRBV7-9; d_call: NA; clone_size: NA; cdr3_aa: CASSLAASDTQYF; cdr3_nt: TGTGCCAGCAGCTTAGCGGCCTCGGATACGCAGTATTTT
j_call: TRBJ2-1; v_call: TRBV7-9; d_call: NA; clone_size: once; cdr3_aa: CASSLTHRWGEQFF; cdr3_nt: TGTGCCAGCAGCTTAACCCACCGATGGGGTGAGCAGTTCTTC
j_call: TRBJ1-5; v_call: TRBV13; d_call: NA; clone_size: NA; cdr3_aa: CASSRGGNQPQHF; cdr3_nt: TGTGCCAGCAGCAGGGGTGGCAATCAGCCCCAGCATTTT
j_call: TRBJ1-2; v_call: TRBV6-2/TRBV6-3; d_call: TRBD1; clone_size: NA; cdr3_aa: CASSYWKQGAGYGYTF; cdr3_nt: TGTGCCAGCAGTTACTGGAAACAGGGGGCAGGCTATGGCTACACCTTC
j_call: TRBJ2-5; v_call: TRBV9; d_call: NA; clone_size: NA; cdr3_aa: CASSLGNAQETQYF; cdr3_nt: TGTGCCAGCAGCCTAGGGAACGCTCAAGAGACCCAGTACTTC
j_call: TRBJ2-2; v_call: TRBV28; d_call: TRBD2; clone_size: NA; cdr3_aa: CASIRTREGLFTGELFF; cdr3_nt: TGTGCCAGCATCAGGACGCGGGAGGGCCTGTTCACCGGGGAGCTGTTTTTT
j_call: TRBJ2-7; v_call: TRBV30; d_call: NA; clone_size: NA; cdr3_aa: CAWNAGSYEQYF; cdr3_nt: TGTGCCTGGAACGCAGGGTCCTACGAGCAGTACTTC
j_call: TRBJ2-4; v_call: TRBV4-1; d_call: NA; clone_size: NA; cdr3_aa: CASSQDRDNKNIQYF; cdr3_nt: TGCGCCAGCAGCCAAGATAGGGACAATAAAAACATTCAGTACTTC
j_call: TRBJ2-1; v_call: TRBV29-1; d_call: TRBD2; clone_size: once; cdr3_aa: CSVQLAGGGNEQFF; cdr3_nt: TGCAGCGTACAACTAGCGGGAGGGGGTAATGAGCAGTTCTTC
j_call: TRBJ2-7; v_call: TRBV5-6; d_call: NA; clone_size: few; cdr3_aa: CASSLAGGEQYF; cdr3_nt: TGTGCCAGCAGCTTGGCCGGTGGTGAGCAGTACTTC
j_call: TRBJ1-5; v_call: TRBV5-8; d_call: TRBD1; clone_size: NA; cdr3_aa: CASSTQGARTQPQHF; cdr3_nt: TGTGCCAGCAGCACGCAGGGGGCGCGAACGCAGCCCCAGCATTTT
j_call: TRBJ1-4; v_call: TRBV18; d_call: TRBD1; clone_size: NA; cdr3_aa: CASSQYLDPGQVATNEKLFF; cdr3_nt: TGTGCCAGCTCACAATATTTGGACCCGGGACAGGTGGCAACTAATGAAAAACTGTTTTTT
j_call: TRBJ2-1; v_call: TRBV5-1; d_call: TRBD1; clone_size: once; cdr3_aa: CASSYSGQAYNEQFF; cdr3_nt: TGCGCCAGCAGTTATTCGGGACAGGCCTACAATGAGCAGTTCTTC
j_call: TRBJ2-1; v_call: TRBV19; d_call: TRBD2; clone_size: NA; cdr3_aa: CASSRLAGVGVYEQFF; cdr3_nt: TGTGCCAGTAGTAGACTAGCGGGAGTTGGGGTCTATGAGCAGTTCTTC
j_call: TRBJ2-1; v_call: TRBV19; d_call: NA; clone_size: NA; cdr3_aa: CASSIESSYNEQFF; cdr3_nt: TGTGCCAGTAGTATCGAAAGCTCCTACAATGAGCAGTTCTTC
j_call: TRBJ2-7; v_call: TRBV3-1/TRBV3-2; d_call: TRBD2; clone_size: NA; cdr3_aa: CASSRTSGSTEQYF; cdr3_nt: TGTGCCAGCAGCCGGACTAGCGGGAGTACCGAGCAGTACTTC
j_call: TRBJ2-2; v_call: TRBV7-2; d_call: NA; clone_size: NA; cdr3_aa: CASSRGAGADTGELFF; cdr3_nt: TGTGCCAGCAGCCGGGGGGCGGGAGCGGATACCGGGGAGCTGTTTTTT
j_call: TRBJ2-1; v_call: TRBV7-9; d_call: TRBD2; clone_size: few; cdr3_aa: CASSFSRGRADSYNEQFF; cdr3_nt: TGTGCCAGCAGCTTTTCGCGCGGGAGGGCCGATAGCTACAATGAGCAGTTCTTC
j_call: TRBJ2-7; v_call: TRBV18; d_call: NA; clone_size: NA; cdr3_aa: CASSSLPAGEQYF; cdr3_nt: TGTGCCAGCTCATCCTTGCCTGCGGGGGAGCAGTACTTC
j_call: TRBJ2-3; v_call: TRBV28; d_call: NA; clone_size: once; cdr3_aa: CASSSVVGGDTQYF; cdr3_nt: TGTGCCAGCAGTTCGGTAGTTGGTGGAGATACGCAGTATTTT
j_call: TRBJ2-7; v_call: TRBV9; d_call: NA; clone_size: NA; cdr3_aa: CASSPRVGGYYEQYF; cdr3_nt: TGTGCCAGCAGCCCCAGAGTGGGGGGTTACTACGAGCAGTACTTC
j_call: TRBJ1-1; v_call: TRBV7-9; d_call: NA; clone_size: NA; cdr3_aa: CASSLVTVPGRTEAFF; cdr3_nt: TGTGCCAGCAGCTTAGTGACAGTACCTGGGCGCACTGAAGCTTTCTTT
j_call: TRBJ2-7; v_call: TRBV7-8; d_call: TRBD2; clone_size: NA; cdr3_aa: CASSFRDYSYEQYF; cdr3_nt: TGTGCCAGCAGCTTCCGGGACTACTCCTACGAGCAGTACTTC
j_call: TRBJ2-7; v_call: TRBV5-5; d_call: NA; clone_size: once; cdr3_aa: CASSFRTEQYF; cdr3_nt: TGTGCCAGCAGCTTTCGGACCGAGCAGTACTTC
j_call: TRBJ2-1; v_call: TRBV7-3; d_call: TRBD1; clone_size: NA; cdr3_aa: CASSPWAGTGADNEQFF; cdr3_nt: TGTGCCAGCAGCCCATGGGCCGGGACAGGGGCTGACAATGAGCAGTTCTTC
j_call: TRBJ1-5; v_call: TRBV4-2; d_call: NA; clone_size: once; cdr3_aa: CASSQNRRGEPQHF; cdr3_nt: TGTGCCAGCAGCCAAAATAGGAGAGGCGAGCCCCAGCATTTT
j_call: TRBJ2-3; v_call: TRBV5-1; d_call: TRBD1; clone_size: NA; cdr3_aa: CASSGGQVGSDTQYF; cdr3_nt: TGCGCCAGCAGCGGCGGACAGGTGGGCTCCGATACGCAGTATTTT
j_call: TRBJ2-4; v_call: TRBV28; d_call: NA; clone_size: NA; cdr3_aa: CASSFPVGNIQYF; cdr3_nt: TGTGCCAGCAGTTTCCCGGTCGGAAACATTCAGTACTTC
j_call: TRBJ2-1; v_call: TRBV7-2; d_call: NA; clone_size: NA; cdr3_aa: CASSLVGLYEQFF; cdr3_nt: TGTGCCAGCAGCTTAGTGGGACTCTATGAGCAGTTCTTC
j_call: TRBJ2-7; v_call: TRBV19; d_call: NA; clone_size: NA; cdr3_aa: CASSMRVGPYEQYF; cdr3_nt: TGTGCCAGTAGTATGAGGGTGGGTCCCTACGAGCAGTACTTC
j_call: TRBJ1-2; v_call: TRBV2; d_call: NA; clone_size: once; cdr3_aa: CASSDGGNYGYTF; cdr3_nt: TGTGCCAGCAGTGATGGAGGGAACTATGGCTACACCTTC
j_call: TRBJ1-2; v_call: TRBV10-2; d_call: NA; clone_size: NA; cdr3_aa: CASSESGLNYGYTF; cdr3_nt: TGCGCCAGCAGTGAGTCGGGCCTCAACTATGGCTACACCTTC
j_call: TRBJ1-1; v_call: TRBV20-1; d_call: NA; clone_size: once; cdr3_aa: CSASANTEAFF; cdr3_nt: TGCAGTGCTAGTGCCAACACTGAAGCTTTCTTT
j_call: TRBJ1-5; v_call: TRBV7-8; d_call: NA; clone_size: NA; cdr3_aa: CASSLVQGYNQPQHF; cdr3_nt: TGTGCCAGCAGCTTAGTACAGGGATACAATCAGCCCCAGCATTTT
j_call: TRBJ2-5; v_call: TRBV28; d_call: NA; clone_size: once; cdr3_aa: CASSSPARQAGETQYF; cdr3_nt: TGTGCCAGCAGTTCCCCGGCTAGACAGGCCGGGGAGACCCAGTACTTC
j_call: TRBJ1-6; v_call: TRBV11-2; d_call: NA; clone_size: NA; cdr3_aa: CASSLPQGFRSSPLHF; cdr3_nt: TGTGCCAGCAGCCTACCCCAGGGATTCAGGAGTTCACCCCTCCACTTT
j_call: TRBJ1-4; v_call: TRBV27; d_call: NA; clone_size: few; cdr3_aa: CASMGRGLANEKLFF; cdr3_nt: TGTGCCAGTATGGGAAGGGGGTTGGCTAATGAAAAACTGTTTTTT
j_call: TRBJ2-4; v_call: TRBV6-2/TRBV6-3; d_call: TRBD2; clone_size: NA; cdr3_aa: CASSYNPRGRIGENIQYF; cdr3_nt: TGTGCCAGCAGTTACAACCCGCGCGGGAGGATCGGGGAAAACATTCAGTACTTC
j_call: TRBJ2-3; v_call: TRBV14; d_call: NA; clone_size: NA; cdr3_aa: CASSQDLSVHLDTQYF; cdr3_nt: TGTGCCAGCAGCCAAGATCTTTCGGTCCATCTGGATACGCAGTATTTT
j_call: TRBJ1-2; v_call: TRBV7-2; d_call: NA; clone_size: NA; cdr3_aa: CASSLDPSNYGYTF; cdr3_nt: TGTGCCAGCAGCTTAGACCCCAGTAACTATGGCTACACCTTC
j_call: TRBJ1-1; v_call: TRBV14; d_call: NA; clone_size: NA; cdr3_aa: CASSQEAGFPVTEAFF; cdr3_nt: TGTGCCAGCAGCCAAGAAGCGGGCTTCCCGGTGACTGAAGCTTTCTTT
j_call: TRBJ2-1; v_call: TRBV5-1; d_call: NA; clone_size: NA; cdr3_aa: CASSLNKFGNEQFF; cdr3_nt: TGCGCCAGCAGCTTGAATAAATTCGGGAATGAGCAGTTCTTC
j_call: TRBJ2-6; v_call: TRBV30; d_call: NA; clone_size: NA; cdr3_aa: CAWSATGTGANVLTF; cdr3_nt: TGTGCCTGGAGTGCCACAGGGACTGGGGCCAACGTCCTGACTTTC
j_call: TRBJ2-7; v_call: TRBV29-1; d_call: NA; clone_size: NA; cdr3_aa: CSVEIQDYEQYF; cdr3_nt: TGCAGCGTTGAAATACAGGACTACGAGCAGTACTTC
j_call: TRBJ2-3; v_call: TRBV5-1; d_call: TRBD2; clone_size: NA; cdr3_aa: CASSTGTGLAGVADTQYF; cdr3_nt: TGCGCCAGCAGCACTGGGACAGGACTAGCGGGAGTCGCAGATACGCAGTATTTT
j_call: TRBJ1-5; v_call: TRBV3-1/TRBV3-2; d_call: TRBD1; clone_size: NA; cdr3_aa: CASSRTGGLGQPQHF; cdr3_nt: TGTGCCAGCAGCCGGACAGGGGGCTTAGGGCAGCCCCAGCATTTT
j_call: TRBJ1-1; v_call: TRBV10-3; d_call: NA; clone_size: once; cdr3_aa: CAISVKVEAFF; cdr3_nt: TGTGCCATCAGTGTTAAGGTTGAAGCTTTCTTT
j_call: TRBJ1-1; v_call: TRBV27; d_call: NA; clone_size: NA; cdr3_aa: CASSLLGIGQLNTEAFF; cdr3_nt: TGTGCCAGCAGCCTTTTGGGTATTGGACAGCTGAACACTGAAGCTTTCTTT